These 7 T cell receptor beta chains were all obtained from the same sample, sequenced in a study of blood T cell repertoires in COVID-19. Clones were read by immunoSEQ multiplex PCR, and TCRdb kept only the in-frame ones, dropping some. The sample has over 95,000 clones; about 85% are singletons. The specimen was peripheral blood. The receptors originated from a woman aged 55-69 years with COVID-19, enrolled during active disease.

This clone was seen only a few times. The chain joins TRBV4-1 to TRBJ2-2, with TRBD1 as a possible D gene (6 bases). V lost 1 base, J lost 5 bases, and 20 bases lay in between. Germline CDR1 reads MGHRA; CDR2 reads YSYEKL. CDR3 length: 18 amino acids. DNA of the CDR3: TGCGCCAGCAGCCAAGGTAGTATCGGTGGGGGCTTAACCGGGGAGCTGTTTTTT. Encoded protein: CASSQGSIGGGLTGELFF.

The gene calls are TRBV11-2 and TRBJ1-2, with D maybe TRBD1 (5 bases). The CDR3 loop spans 15 amino acids. The germline V gene has CDR1 SGHAT and CDR2 FQNNGV. With 2 bases removed from V and 6 bases from J, the gap between germline ends came to 16 bases. CDR3 residues: CASSLTARGGDGYTF. DNA of the CDR3: TGTGCCAGCAGCTTAACCGCGCGGGGAGGGGATGGCTACACCTTC.

CDR3 sequence: CASSPLPHGTDNYGYTF. DNA for the CDR3: TGTGCCAGCTCACCACTCCCCCATGGGACAGACAACTATGGCTACACCTTC. V is TRBV18 and J is TRBJ1-2; 7 bases fit TRBD1. CDR1 and CDR2 from the germline V gene are KGHSH and LQKENI. The junction had 10 bases not matched to a gene; V was cut back by 1 base and J by 2 bases. The CDR3 has 17 residues. The full variable domain, with the rest looked up from reference TRBV18 and TRBJ1-2, is NAGVMQNPRHLVRRRGQEARLRCSPMKGHSHVYWYRQLPEEGLKFMVYLQKENIIDESGMPKERFSAEFPKEGPSILRIQQVVRGDSAAYFCASSPLPHGTDNYGYTFGSGTRLTVV.

The rearrangement uses TRBV19 and TRBJ2-3; 8 positions agree with TRBD2. Germline CDR1 and CDR2: LNHDA and SQIVND (reference sequence). CDR3 length: 14 residues. V dropped 9 bases and J dropped 5; count of bases not matched to a gene: 10. The DNA of the CDR3 is TGTGCCAGCCAGCGGGGGCCCGAGGGAGATACGCAGTATTTT. Residues: CASQRGPEGDTQYF.

V is TRBV2 and J is TRBJ2-3; 9 bases fit TRBD2. CDR3 length equals 15 residues. The V gene end was trimmed by 3 bases and the J gene end by 2 bases; junction bases not matched to a gene: 3. Per the germline V gene, CDR1 is SNHLY and CDR2 is FYNNEI. CDR3 nucleotide sequence: TGTGCCAGCAGTGACCGCGGGGGGGACACAGATACGCAGTATTTT. It translates to CASSDRGGDTDTQYF.

The chain combines TRBV7-3 with TRBJ1-1, with TRBD1 identical over 7 bases. Trimming cost V 5 bases and J 4 bases; bases outside gene matches: 7. The germline gives CDR1 SGHTA, CDR2 FQGTGA. The CDR3 consists of 14 residues. CDR3 protein: CASSPNRGGTEAFF. The CDR3 DNA reads as TGTGCCAGCAGCCCGAACAGGGGCGGCACTGAAGCTTTCTTT.

The chain joins TRBV4-3 to TRBJ2-2; D possibly corresponds to TRBD1 (6 bases). V dropped 0 bases and J dropped 3 bases, with 14 bases sitting between them. Germline V gives CDR1 LGHNA, CDR2 YSLEER. The CDR3 covers 17 residues. CDR3 in amino acids: CASSQEDRPSYTGELFF. DNA of the CDR3: TGCGCCAGCAGCCAAGAGGACAGACCGTCTTACACCGGGGAGCTGTTTTTT.